The 16 T cell receptor beta chains below were found in one sample sequenced in a study of T cells in Graves' hyperthyroidism and ophthalmopathy. TCR beta CDR3 sequences were amplified from RNA transcripts. A first-round RT-PCR of the TCR CDR3 used the HTBI primer set. TCRdb processed the multiplex PCR reads anew with MiXCR; each CDR3 protein has one entry. The data contain approximately 600,000 distinct CDR3 sequences, 14% to 15% of them singletons. The sequenced sample was blood. All receptors derive from a woman in her 40s with Graves' ophthalmopathy.

This clonotype has ten or more counts. The chain joins TRBV30 to TRBJ2-1; D not certain. CDR3 length: 16 residues. Per the germline V gene, CDR1 is GTSNPN and CDR2 is SVGIG (reference sequence). The V end was cut by 0 bases, the J end by 0 bases, with 12 bases between. The CDR3 is CAWSVRLLRSYNEQFF. The CDR3 DNA follows: TGTGCCTGGAGTGTTCGACTCCTCCGCTCCTACAATGAGCAGTTCTTC. Full variable domain (remainder filled in from reference TRBV30 and TRBJ2-1): SQTIHQWPATLVQPVGSPLSLECTVEGTSNPNLYWYRQAAGRGLQLLFYSVGIGQISSEVPQNLSASRPQDRQFILSSKKLLLSDSGFYLCAWSVRLLRSYNEQFFGPGTRLTVL.

This clonotype appeared once. J is TRBJ2-2 and V is TRBV5-1; no firm D call. The germline CDR1 and CDR2 sequences are SGHRS and YFSETQ. V was trimmed by 3 bases and J by 2 bases, leaving 11 bases between them. There are 15 residues in the CDR3. The CDR3 reads CASSYIGSNTGELFF. The CDR3 coding sequence is TGCGCCAGCAGCTATATAGGATCCAACACCGGGGAGCTGTTTTTT.

In its sample, this clonotype was seen once. The chain employs TRBV20-1 and TRBJ2-5; 8 bases match TRBD1. Germline lookup yields CDR1 DFQATT and CDR2 SNEGSKA (reference sequence). The CDR3 runs to 12 residues. With V trimmed by 6 bases and J by 5 bases, 5 bases remained unmatched. CDR3 sequence: CSARQGLETQYF. The CDR3 nucleotides are TGCAGTGCCCGACAGGGGTTGGAGACCCAGTACTTC.

This clonotype came up many times. The chain carries TRBV28 and TRBJ1-2; unclear D gene. The CDR3 runs to 13 residues. Germline CDR1 reads MDHEN; CDR2 reads SYDVKM. The V and J ends lost 4 bases and 5 bases respectively, with 11 bases between them. CDR3 sequence (DNA): TGTGCCAGCAGTTCGAAGACCGTGTATGGCTACACCTTC. It specifies CASSSKTVYGYTF.

This clonotype was recorded at least ten times. The CDR3 protein is CASSEAGPETQYF. In DNA form, the CDR3 reads TGTGCCAGCAGTGAAGCGGGACCAGAGACCCAGTACTTC. The chain has TRBV28 and TRBJ2-5; the match to TRBD2 covers 7 bases. Germline V gives CDR1 MDHEN, CDR2 SYDVKM. The trim removed 5 bases at V and 4 bases at J, leaving 4 bases unmatched. There are 13 residues in the CDR3.

The chain carries TRBV16 and TRBJ1-3; no clear D gene. Trimming pared 3 bases from V and 2 bases from J, leaving 14 bases between. Germline CDR1 KGHSY, CDR2 FQNENV. The CDR3 consists of 16 residues. The CDR3 bases are TGTGCCAGCAGCCATAGAGTGGGAATCGCTGGAAACACCATATATTTT. Its protein is CASSHRVGIAGNTIYF.

A few counts support this clonotype. CDR3 DNA sequence: TGTGCCAGTAGTAACGGTCAACTCTACGAGCAGTACTTC. This translates into CASSNGQLYEQYF. This chain joins TRBV19 and TRBJ2-7; D not certain. This CDR3 has 13 residues. Germline CDR1 and CDR2: LNHDA and SQIVND (reference sequence). Trimming stripped 4 bases from V and 3 bases from J, with 10 bases between.

V and J are TRBV4-1 and TRBJ2-1, with D unclear. V was clipped by 4 bases and J by 2 bases, with 18 bases between them. The CDR3 is made up of 17 amino acids. Germline values: CDR1 MGHRA, CDR2 YSYEKL. Here the CDR3 DNA reads TGCGCCAGCAGCCCTCCTTGGGATTCGCCAACCTACAATGAGCAGTTCTTC. This sequence encodes CASSPPWDSPTYNEQFF.

This clonotype turned up a few times. The V and J genes are TRBV29-1 and TRBJ2-7, with D perhaps TRBD2 (7 bases). V lost 6 bases, J lost 3 bases, and 18 bases lay in between. The CDR3 is 14 residues long. Germline CDR1 reads SQVTM; CDR2 reads ANQGSEA. Here the CDR3 reads CSVGGAGSYYEQYF. The DNA for the CDR3 is TGCAGCGTGGGGGGGGCGGGCAGCTACTACGAGCAGTACTTC.

This clonotype showed up just a few times. V is TRBV15 and J is TRBJ2-7; D gene unclear. There are 13 residues in the CDR3. The V gene's germline CDR1 is LNHNV and CDR2 YYDKDF (reference sequence). The V gene lost 4 bases and the J gene lost 0 bases, with 7 bases spanning the gap. CDR3 DNA sequence: TGTGCCACCAGCACGGGCGCCTCCTACGAGCAGTACTTC. Translated, it gives CATSTGASYEQYF. The full variable domain, in which reference TRBV15 and TRBJ2-7 provide the parts outside the CDR3, is DAMVIQNPRYQVTQFGKPVTLSCSQTLNHNVMYWYQQKSSQAPKLLFHYYDKDFNNEADTPDNFQSRRPNTSFCFLDIRSPGLGDTAMYLCATSTGASYEQYFGPGTRLTVT.

In its sample, this clonotype was seen many times. The chain uses TRBV28 and TRBJ2-5; no clear D. CDR3 length: 13 residues. Per germline, CDR1 MDHEN and CDR2 SYDVKM. Deletions cut 8 bases from V and 2 bases from J, with 12 bases between. The CDR3 sequence: CASSRHGQETQYF. The CDR3 nucleotides are TGTGCCAGCTCAAGGCACGGTCAAGAGACCCAGTACTTC.

This clonotype was seen at least ten times. As DNA, the CDR3 is TGTGCCAGCAGTTACTCGTTGACAGGGGGGAACACTGAAGCTTTCTTT. Translated, it gives CASSYSLTGGNTEAFF. The chain is built from TRBV6-5 and TRBJ1-1; the match to TRBD1 covers 9 bases. Germline V gene data show CDR1 as MNHEY and CDR2 as SVGAGI. This CDR3 region has 16 residues. The J segment lost 1 base and the V segment lost 0 bases, leaving 3 bases of the junction unmatched.

Remarks on this clonotype: A much larger clone differs by one base, so this may be a read error. The V call is TRBV28, the J call TRBJ2-7; D call uncertain. The germline V gene encodes CDR1 MDHEN and CDR2 SYDVKM. The germline V and J ends were trimmed by 6 bases and 6 bases, with 12 bases remaining between them. The CDR3 consists of 12 residues. CDR3 loop: CASSRTEVEQYF. As DNA, the CDR3 is TGTGCCAGCAGCCGAACAGAGGTCGAGCAGTACTTC.

This clonotype appeared many times. The genes are TRBV28 and TRBJ2-5; tentative D call: TRBD2 (6 bases). The CDR3 runs 14 residues. CDR1 is MDHEN and CDR2 is SYDVKM in the germline V gene. V gave up 7 bases and J gave up 5 bases, with 17 bases separating them. The DNA for the CDR3 is TGTGCCAGCATCCCGGGGACTCACGGGGAGACCCAGTACTTC. Protein sequence: CASIPGTHGETQYF.

This clonotype was seen ten or more times. This chain links TRBV6-5 with TRBJ2-7, with D perhaps matching TRBD2 (6 bases). Germline V gene data show CDR1 as MNHEY and CDR2 as SVGAGI. This CDR3 is 15 amino acids long. Trimming shortened V by 0 bases and J by 4 bases, and 13 bases separated the two germline ends. CDR3: CASSYSGGVDYEQYF. The CDR3, as DNA: TGTGCCAGCAGTTACTCGGGGGGAGTGGATTACGAGCAGTACTTC.

Ten or more counts support this clonotype. J is TRBJ1-2 and V is TRBV27; D might be TRBD1 (5 bases). The CDR3 length is 15 residues. Germline-derived CDR1 and CDR2 are MNHEY and SMNVEV (reference sequence). Trimming removed 5 bases at V and 4 bases at J, with 17 bases between. CDR3 residues: CASSTSSGTAYGYTF. The CDR3 DNA is TGTGCCAGCAGTACCTCGTCGGGGACCGCCTATGGCTACACCTTC.